The rows below give T cell receptor beta chains drawn from one sample of a study of blood T cells in healthy people across ages. One entry per CDR3 protein, called by TCRdb with MiXCR from the 5' RACE reads. The sample holds roughly 2 million distinct CDR3 sequences, roughly 49% seen once. Sequenced: blood. Receptors were obtained from a woman in her thirties or forties in good health. Each CDR3 is given with its conserved first and last residue. The D gene is left open where the match is weak. Part of the rows lack a size; the others show once, few, many or a class for expanded clones.

J gene,V gene,clone size,D gene,CDR3 length,CDR3 protein,CDR3 DNA
TRBJ1-2,TRBV20-1,.,.,14,CSAYRTEGNYGYTF,TGCAGTGCTTACCGGACAGAAGGCAACTATGGCTACACCTTC
TRBJ1-5,TRBV6-1,.,.,17,CASSPPKVGGSNQPQHF,TGTGCCAGCAGTCCACCTAAAGTAGGCGGTAGCAATCAGCCCCAGCATTTT
TRBJ2-5,TRBV27,.,.,15,CASNQGRGDGETQYF,TGTGCCAGCAATCAGGGCAGGGGGGATGGAGAGACCCAGTACTTC
TRBJ2-1,TRBV4-3,.,TRBD1,15,CASSPLDRAGNEQFF,TGCGCCAGCAGCCCTTTGGACAGGGCGGGAAATGAGCAGTTCTTC
TRBJ1-2,TRBV12-3/TRBV12-4,few,.,14,CASRRQATNYGYTF,TGTGCCAGCAGAAGACAGGCCACTAACTATGGCTACACCTTC
TRBJ2-7,TRBV11-3,.,TRBD1,16,CASSLGTGTGYYEQYF,TGTGCCAGCAGCTTAGGAACCGGGACAGGGTACTACGAGCAGTACTTC
TRBJ1-6,TRBV4-2,.,.,14,CASSQAHGSSPLHF,TGTGCCAGCAGCCAAGCTCACGGATCCTCACCCCTCCACTTT
TRBJ2-3,TRBV6-2/TRBV6-3,.,.,15,CASSYSTLTTDTQYF,TGTGCCAGCAGTTACTCGACTCTAACCACAGATACGCAGTATTTT
TRBJ1-5,TRBV10-3,many,TRBD1,15,CAISDPDRVDQPQHF,TGTGCCATCAGTGACCCCGACAGGGTTGATCAGCCCCAGCATTTT
TRBJ2-7,TRBV2,.,.,13,CASSGDKQYEQYF,TGTGCCAGCAGTGGAGACAAGCAGTACGAGCAGTACTTC
TRBJ2-5,TRBV20-1,.,.,16,CSARAVWLLKQETQYF,TGCAGTGCTAGGGCAGTGTGGCTCCTAAAACAAGAGACCCAGTACTTC
TRBJ1-1,TRBV6-2/TRBV6-3,.,TRBD1,17,CASSYRTGTGSNTEAFF,TGTGCCAGCAGTTACCGAACCGGGACAGGGTCGAACACTGAAGCTTTCTTT
TRBJ2-2,TRBV6-2/TRBV6-3,.,.,14,CASSLMGFTGELFF,TGTGCCAGCAGTTTAATGGGATTCACCGGGGAGCTGTTTTTT